This T cell receptor beta chain stems from a study of T cell responses to AZD1222 COVID-19 vaccine (dated by TCRdb to the early 2020s). General notes on the study: A total of just over 230 trial participants underwent TCR sequencing, of whom about 210 had received two doses of AZD1222 and around 26 had received two doses of the MenACWY control vaccine. Trial participants were enrolled by age into 18-55, 56-69 and 70-plus year subgroups, with roughly 150, 30 and 60 TCR-sequenced participants respectively.

What the work shows at the level of the full study, not this receptor alone: Because no day 14 peak-response samples were available, the repertoires could be characterized only after the peak T cell response. Reportedly, close to half of the unique spike-specific TCRs recognized epitopes lying outside the regions that are mutated in the B.1.351 and B.1.1.7 variants. After two AZD1222 doses, spike-specific TCR breadth and depth were significantly higher than at day 0 and than in MenACWY recipients. In the small 56-69-year group, the increase in depth fell short of significance, most likely because of low power. Conclusions about previously exposed vaccinees are limited because only six or seven AZD1222 recipients were SARS-CoV-2 seropositive at baseline. The vaccine-associated CD4 TCRs covered the entire spike protein, and the dominant responses fell in regions 160-218 and 743-854. Participants were mostly white British and included more females than males, and it was suggested by the authors that clonal diversity may have been underestimated.

The time point label corresponds to: about 28 days (+/-7) after the second vaccine dose. AZD1222 recipients given second doses at about 4 weeks or at about 12 weeks were pooled, since spike-specific TCR depth and breadth were not found to differ between the two schedules. Vaccinee samples came from UK trials COV001 and COV002, including a single-blind randomized controlled phase 2/3 trial of AZD1222 (ChAdOx1 nCoV-19) in healthy adults. For TCRbeta chain sequencing, PBMC samples were collected from trial participants at day 0 and at day 28 after the second dose. From a lookup of the germline V gene, CDR1 and CDR2 are SGHVS and FQNEAQ. The CDR3 has 16 amino acids, counting the end cysteine and phenylalanine. The read is trimmed to its CDR3 DNA, 48 bases read in frame from base 1. The junction carries 14 bases between V and J, which are trimmed by 1 base and 4 bases respectively. The CDR3 regions of human TCRbeta chains were subjected to immunosequencing. Per the original workflow: Repertoire TCRs were checked for matches against a reference library of SARS-CoV-2-specific TCRs that had been generated using the MIRA antigen-specificity platform. Breadth meant the fraction of unique TCRs that were SARS-CoV-2-associated, whereas depth meant the fraction of total T cells that were SARS-CoV-2-associated. Using the MIRA data, each spike-specific TCR was mapped to the spike region that the TCR reacts to and placed in a CD4 or CD8 class. Log10-transformed breadth and depth values were compared by one-way ANOVA with Sidak's multiple comparisons tests. Imported from immuneACCESS, the table was reduced by TCRdb to in-frame sequences with V and J called. These copies leave out some clones; in studies compared against another copy, an unresolved V gene accounts for under half, and the cause of the remainder is not known. V, J and clone size were drawn from that table, and D and trimming were deduced from the DNA. Across this sample there are roughly 100,000 clones, with 87% seen only once. Under 3% of the sample goes to the ten largest clones.

This clone has only a few counts. Its antigen is still unknown. No base qualities exist here, and no much larger clone lies one base off it. The V and J genes are TRBV7-8 and TRBJ2-1; the D gene lacks a confident call. The sample was peripheral blood, taken 28 days after the second AZD1222 dose. The TCR sequence derives from an adult who received the AZD1222 COVID-19 vaccine. The DNA reads as follows: TGTGCCAGCAGCTTAGTACGAGTTTCGACTTACAATGAGCAGTTCTTC. The resulting protein is CASSLVRVSTYNEQFF.